The 5 T cell receptor beta chains given below trace back to one sample, sequenced in a study of T cells in Graves' hyperthyroidism and ophthalmopathy. Using RNA transcripts as the source, TCR beta CDR3 regions were amplified. TCR CDR3 regions were first amplified by RT-PCR with HTBI primers. One entry per CDR3 protein, called by TCRdb with MiXCR from the multiplex PCR reads. The top ten clones hold roughly 7.1% of a sample with around 600,000 distinct CDR3 sequences, 11% to 15% of them seen once. The sequenced material came from blood. The source of these receptors is a young woman with Graves' ophthalmopathy.

This clonotype was counted ten times or more. V usage is TRBV7-9 and J usage is TRBJ2-7, with D unclear. This CDR3 spans 16 amino acids. Germline lookup yields CDR1 SEHNR and CDR2 FQNEAQ (reference sequence). The V gene lost 0 bases and the J gene lost 0 bases, with 12 bases spanning the gap. CDR3 coding DNA: TGTGCCAGCAGCTTAGCCTCAGGACCCAGCTCCTACGAGCAGTACTTC. Amino acid sequence: CASSLASGPSSYEQYF.

There are many counts of this clonotype. The rearrangement links TRBV7-2 to TRBJ1-5, with D tentatively TRBD1 (6 bases). Germline assignment: CDR1 SGHTA and CDR2 FQGNSA. Trimming cost V 5 bases and J 1 base, with 18 bases left between them. CDR3 length equals 17 residues. The CDR3 spells CASSPRGWTASNQPQHF. DNA for the CDR3: TGTGCCAGCAGCCCCCGAGGTTGGACAGCCAGCAATCAGCCCCAGCATTTT.

The chain employs TRBV18 and TRBJ2-7; D is undetermined. There are 17 residues in the CDR3. CDR1 KGHSH and CDR2 LQKENI come from the germline V gene. The V and J ends lost 3 bases and 3 bases respectively, with 21 bases between them. In nucleotides, the CDR3 is TGTGCCAGCTCACCCATGGCGACGCCTCGTGTTTTCTACGAGCAGTACTTC. This encodes CASSPMATPRVFYEQYF.

This clonotype was observed many times. V is TRBV27 and J is TRBJ2-1, with 13 bases that match TRBD2. Trimming cost V 6 bases and J 5 bases; bases outside gene matches: 4. This CDR3 region has 15 residues. From germline, CDR1 is MNHEY and CDR2 SMNVEV (reference sequence). This CDR3 is CASSMTSGRHNEQFF. The CDR3 DNA reads TGTGCCAGCAGCATGACTAGCGGGAGGCACAATGAGCAGTTCTTC.

This clonotype was observed a few times. This chain joins TRBV7-2 and TRBJ1-2; D not certain. Trimming pared 3 bases from V and 5 bases from J, leaving 13 bases between. This CDR3 has 14 amino acids. Germline-derived CDR1 and CDR2 are SGHTA and FQGNSA. The CDR3 DNA reads TGTGCCAGCAGCTTCCTTACAGCCAAGTATGGCTACACCTTC. Translating gives CASSFLTAKYGYTF.